This T cell receptor (beta chain) emerged from a study of CD8+ T cells in alopecia areata. In the study overall: Tofacitinib ran for 6 to 18 months before 6 months off drug.

Germline-derived CDR1 and CDR2 are SGHAT and FQNNGV. Trimming shortened V by 2 bases and J by 7 bases, and 6 bases separated the two germline ends. CDR3 length: 12 amino acids. Treatment reported: oral pan-JAK inhibitor, 5-10 mg twice daily. As the sequencing template, cDNA was produced by extracting RNA and reverse transcribing it. The table came from immunoSEQ multiplex PCR; TCRdb's copy has only in-frame clones and leaves some out. The table lists fewer than 250,000 clones, 35% to 45% of them singletons, with almost 0.5% in the top ten. In the case of this clone: Antigen unknown.

Study-level points and caveats: Mice showed TCR sharing more clearly than patients did, possibly owing to HLA.

The clonotype was recovered from a human donor with alopecia areata. Sequences were derived from CD4+ T cells sorted from blood, sampled at approximately week 30, from a patient treated with tofacitinib. The V gene is TRBV11-2, the J gene TRBJ1-3; D is unclear. The CDR3 loop is CASSLSSNTIYF. CDR3 nucleotide sequence: TGTGCCAGCAGCTTAAGTTCGAACACCATATATTTT.